This T cell receptor beta chain stems from a study of PD-1 blockade in mismatch repair-deficient tumors. Findings of the study overall: Tumor-resident clones, often undetectable pretreatment in blood, expanded then contracted after pembrolizumab.

Every patient had mismatch repair deficiency by PCR or immunohistochemistry. Clones were read by immunoSEQ multiplex PCR, and TCRdb kept only the in-frame ones, dropping some. The table lists about 110,000 clones, roughly 80% of them singletons. About this clone: Its target is unknown.

The CDR3 spans 14 residues. Per germline, CDR1 SGHKS and CDR2 YYEKEE (reference sequence). Trimming removed 4 bases from V and 2 bases from J, with 12 bases in between. The chain has TRBV5-5 and TRBJ1-2; perhaps TRBD1 as D (6 bases). The source is an adult with mismatch repair-deficient cancer. The sequences come from peripheral blood, collected about 60 weeks after starting pembrolizumab. The CDR3 DNA reads as TGTGCCAGCAGCCCAAAACAGGGAAACTATGGCTACACCTTC. Protein: CASSPKQGNYGYTF.